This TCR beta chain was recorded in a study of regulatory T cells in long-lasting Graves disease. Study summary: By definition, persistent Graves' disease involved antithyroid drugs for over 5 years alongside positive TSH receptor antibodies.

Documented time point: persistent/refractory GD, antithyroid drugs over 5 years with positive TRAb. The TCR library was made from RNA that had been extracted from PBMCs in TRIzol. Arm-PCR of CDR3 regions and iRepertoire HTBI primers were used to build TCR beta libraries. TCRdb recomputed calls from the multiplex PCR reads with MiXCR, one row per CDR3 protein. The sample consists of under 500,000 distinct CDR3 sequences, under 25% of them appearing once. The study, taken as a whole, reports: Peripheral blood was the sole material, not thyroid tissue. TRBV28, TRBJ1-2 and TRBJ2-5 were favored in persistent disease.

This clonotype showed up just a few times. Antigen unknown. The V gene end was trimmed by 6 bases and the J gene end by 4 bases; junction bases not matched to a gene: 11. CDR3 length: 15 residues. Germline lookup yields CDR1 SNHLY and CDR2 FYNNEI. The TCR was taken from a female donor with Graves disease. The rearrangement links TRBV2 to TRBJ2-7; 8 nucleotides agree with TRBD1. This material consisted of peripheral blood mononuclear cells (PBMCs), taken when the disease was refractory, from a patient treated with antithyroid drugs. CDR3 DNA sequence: TGTGCCAGCAGCATCGGACAGGGTCCGTTTTACGAGCAGTACTTC. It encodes CASSIGQGPFYEQYF.